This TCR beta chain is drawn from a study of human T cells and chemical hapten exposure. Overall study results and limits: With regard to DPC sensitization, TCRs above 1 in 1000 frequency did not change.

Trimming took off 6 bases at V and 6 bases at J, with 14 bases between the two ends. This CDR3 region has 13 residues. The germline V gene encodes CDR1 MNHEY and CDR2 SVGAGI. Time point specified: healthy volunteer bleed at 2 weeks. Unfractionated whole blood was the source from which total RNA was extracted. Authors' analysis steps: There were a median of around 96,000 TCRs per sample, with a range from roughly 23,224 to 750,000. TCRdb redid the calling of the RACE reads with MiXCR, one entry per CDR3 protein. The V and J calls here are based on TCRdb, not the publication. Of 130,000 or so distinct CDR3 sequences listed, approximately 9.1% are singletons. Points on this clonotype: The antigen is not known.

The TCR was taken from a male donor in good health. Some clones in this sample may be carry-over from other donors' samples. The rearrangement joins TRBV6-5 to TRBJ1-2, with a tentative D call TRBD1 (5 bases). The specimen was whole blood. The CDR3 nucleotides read TGTGCCAGCAGCCAGGGTAGGGGAAATGGCTACACCTTC. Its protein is CASSQGRGNGYTF.